Following are 32 T cell receptor beta chains from one sample sequenced in a study of neoadjuvant nivolumab and ipilimumab in lung cancer. Only in-frame clones appear in the TCRdb table, and some are missing; sequencing was by immunoSEQ multiplex PCR. The table lists roughly 19,000 clones, more than 75% of them singletons. Sample: tumor tissue, taken after neoadjuvant nivolumab, alone or with ipilimumab, at or shortly before surgery. All receptors derive from an adult with non-small cell lung cancer.

The chain has TRBV14 and TRBJ2-5, with a tentative D call TRBD2 (5 bases). The CDR3 loop spans 12 amino acids. Germline V gene data show CDR1 as SGHDN and CDR2 as FVKESK. The V end was cut by 8 bases, the J end by 7 bases, with 14 bases between. Here the CDR3 reads CASGGGEWTQYF. CDR3 sequence (DNA): TGTGCCAGCGGAGGTGGAGAATGGACCCAGTACTTC.

J is TRBJ2-2 and V is TRBV9; a weak D match, TRBD1 (5 bases). Trimming shortened V by 5 bases and J by 0 bases, and 5 bases separated the two germline ends. This CDR3 comprises 13 residues. CDR1 and CDR2 from the germline V gene are SGDLS and YYNGEE. The CDR3 DNA reads TGTGCCAGCAGAGGGGCGAACACCGGGGAGCTGTTTTTT. This codes for CASRGANTGELFF.

The chain employs TRBV29-1 and TRBJ2-3; no firm D call. Germline V gives CDR1 SQVTM, CDR2 ANQGSEA. Trimming removed 4 bases from V and 1 base from J, with 6 bases in between. The CDR3 runs 12 residues. CDR3 amino acids: CSVVGGTDTQYF. The CDR3 nucleotides read TGCAGCGTTGTGGGCGGCACAGATACGCAGTATTTT.

This clone was counted a single time. The CDR3 nucleotides read TGTGCCAGCAGCTTAGCCGGGACAGCTAATGAAAAACTGTTTTTT. Translating it yields CASSLAGTANEKLFF. V is TRBV7-2 and J is TRBJ1-4, with 7 nucleotides matching TRBD1. Per the germline V gene, CDR1 is SGHTA and CDR2 is FQGNSA. The CDR3 has 15 residues. V dropped 0 bases and J dropped 3; count of bases not matched to a gene: 1. Supplemented by reference TRBV7-2 and TRBJ1-4, the full variable domain reads GAGVSQSPSNKVTEKGKDVELRCDPISGHTALYWYRQSLGQGLEFLIYFQGNSAPDKSGLPSDRFSAERTGGSVSTLTIQRTQQEDSAVYLCASSLAGTANEKLFFGSGTQLSVL.

This clone was seen more than once but under ten times. The chain carries TRBV6-4 and TRBJ2-2, with a weak D call TRBD1 (6 bases). In germline, CDR1 is MRHNA, CDR2 SNTAGT. V shed 0 bases and J shed 5 bases, with 13 bases lying between them. CDR3 length: 16 amino acids. For the CDR3, the DNA is TGTGCCAGCAGTGACTCCCCGGGCCAGGGGACCGGGGAGCTGTTTTTT. Translated, it gives CASSDSPGQGTGELFF.

This CDR3 is CASSPKGGSSTDTQYF. The CDR3 DNA is TGTGCCAGCAGCCCAAAGGGTGGGTCTAGCACAGATACGCAGTATTTT. The chain has TRBV5-4 and TRBJ2-3; D gene unclear. The length of the CDR3 is 16 residues. V gave up 4 bases and J gave up 0 bases, with 15 bases separating them. The germline V gene has CDR1 SGHNT and CDR2 YYREEE (reference sequence). Using reference TRBV5-4 and TRBJ2-3 for the parts outside the CDR3, the full variable domain is ETGVTQSPTHLIKTRGQQVTLRCSSQSGHNTVSWYQQALGQGPQFIFQYYREEENGRGNFPPRFSGLQFPNYSSELNVNALELDDSALYLCASSPKGGSSTDTQYFGPGTRLTVL.

This chain joins TRBV11-2 and TRBJ2-7; D possibly uses TRBD1 or TRBD2 (5 bases each). V lost 0 bases and J 5 bases, leaving 11 bases between the germline ends. The CDR3 is made up of 14 amino acids. Germline V gene lookup returns CDR1 SGHAT and CDR2 FQNNGV. This chain's CDR3 is CASSLERGVNEQYF. As DNA, the CDR3 is TGTGCCAGCAGCTTAGAACGAGGGGTCAACGAGCAGTACTTC.

As DNA, the CDR3 is TGCGCCAGCAGTCGGGAGATTTTTAACTATGGCTACACCTTC. It yields the protein CASSREIFNYGYTF. V usage is TRBV4-3 and J usage is TRBJ1-2, with D hard to call. Germline CDR1 reads LGHNA; CDR2 reads YSLEER. V was trimmed by 6 bases and J by 1 base, leaving 12 bases between them. The CDR3 length is 14 residues.

This clone showed up just a few times. A read error is likely here: a far larger clone is one base away. The same CDR3 arises from other DNA sequences in this sample as well. The chain uses TRBV4-1 and TRBJ1-1; D is unresolved. The CDR3 has 13 amino acids. Germline-derived CDR1 and CDR2 are MGHRA and YSYEKL. V was clipped by 0 bases and J by 0 bases, with 2 bases between them. In DNA form, the CDR3 reads TGCGCCAGCAGCCAAGACATGAACACTGAAGCTTTCTTT. Protein sequence: CASSQDMNTEAFF.

The genes are TRBV7-8 and TRBJ2-5; 8 positions match TRBD2. V lost 1 base and J lost 9; bases outside the gene matches: 7. The CDR3 contains 14 residues. Germline lookup yields CDR1 SGHVS and CDR2 FQNEAQ. The CDR3, as DNA: TGTGCCAGCAGCTTAGTAAGCGGGAGAGGGGCCCAGTACTTC. Translated, it gives CASSLVSGRGAQYF.

The chain joins TRBV7-3 to TRBJ1-5; D not certain. Deletions cut 3 bases from V and 0 bases from J, with 15 bases between. Germline V CDR1 and CDR2: SGHTA, FQGTGA. This CDR3 is built from 17 residues. The CDR3 nucleotides read TGTGCCAGCAGCTTGATCCGCGACACCCTTAGCAATCAGCCCCAGCATTTT. Its protein is CASSLIRDTLSNQPQHF.

The V and J genes are TRBV14 and TRBJ1-5; D uncertain. The CDR3 is made up of 12 amino acids. The V gene's germline CDR1 is SGHDN and CDR2 FVKESK. The V end lost 1 base, the J end lost 4 bases, and 2 bases lay between the germline ends. This chain's CDR3 is CASSQANQPQHF. CDR3 nucleotides: TGTGCCAGCAGCCAAGCTAATCAGCCCCAGCATTTT.

The genes are TRBV7-6 and TRBJ2-3; 9 bases align to TRBD1. Looked up from germline, CDR1 is SGHVS and CDR2 is FNYEAQ. V dropped 4 bases and J dropped 5; count of bases not matched to a gene: 4. There are 14 residues in the CDR3. CDR3 nucleotide sequence: TGTGCCAGCAGCTCGGGACAGGGACGAGATACGCAGTATTTT. Translated, it gives CASSSGQGRDTQYF.

The V gene is TRBV25-1, the J gene TRBJ2-7, with D possibly TRBD2 on 6 matching bases. CDR1 and CDR2 from the germline V gene are MGHDK and SYGVNS. The CDR3 loop spans 14 amino acids. V lost 8 bases, J lost 3 bases, and 17 bases lay in between. The CDR3 spells CASSDGGGVYEQYF. In DNA form, the CDR3 reads TGTGCCAGCTCGGACGGGGGTGGGGTCTACGAGCAGTACTTC.

This chain uses TRBV6-1 with TRBJ2-3, with 12 bases identical to TRBD2. CDR1 and CDR2 (germline): MNHNS, SASEGT. This CDR3 region has 17 residues. The junction had 6 bases not matched to a gene; V was cut back by 4 bases and J by 1 base. The CDR3 DNA reads as TGTGCCAGCAGTGGCGGGACTAGCGGGCTGCGCACAGATACGCAGTATTTT. The encoded protein is CASSGGTSGLRTDTQYF.

The rearrangement uses TRBV4-1 and TRBJ2-4, with D possibly being TRBD1 or TRBD2 (7 bases each). Deletions cut 8 bases from V and 4 bases from J, with 21 bases between. CDR1 and CDR2 (germline): MGHRA, YSYEKL. The CDR3 covers 16 residues. DNA for the CDR3: TGCGCCAGCCAGGGGGGGTTGGACAGGTGGAAAAACATTCAGTACTTC. It specifies CASQGGLDRWKNIQYF.

The chain links TRBV7-2 to TRBJ2-1, with D uncertain. Trimming took 2 bases from V and 7 from J, leaving 12 bases between them. The CDR3 consists of 14 residues. The V gene's germline CDR1 is SGHTA and CDR2 FQGNSA. The chain's CDR3 is CASSLTGLRNEQFF. In DNA, the CDR3 is TGTGCCAGCAGCTTAACCGGCTTGCGTAATGAGCAGTTCTTC.

In its sample, this clone ranks as medium-sized. The chain couples TRBV7-3 to TRBJ1-2, with D uncertain. The CDR3 consists of 12 residues. Germline-derived CDR1 and CDR2 are SGHTA and FQGTGA. Trimming left V 3 bases short and J 14 bases short, with 16 bases between. DNA for the CDR3: TGTGCCAGCAGCTTCGAGGGAATCCGTTGGACCTTC. It encodes CASSFEGIRWTF.

The chain links TRBV6-1 to TRBJ1-5; TRBD1 might be the D (5 bases). V lost 4 bases and J lost 1, with 8 bases in between. The CDR3 extends over 14 amino acids. Germline values: CDR1 MNHNS, CDR2 SASEGT. Here the CDR3 reads CASSVGGSNQPQHF. The CDR3 bases are TGTGCCAGCAGTGTGGGGGGAAGCAATCAGCCCCAGCATTTT.

This clone was recorded a few times. The rearrangement joins TRBV7-2 to TRBJ2-5, with 10 positions matching TRBD2. With 2 bases clipped from V and 5 bases from J, the junction kept 5 bases outside the gene matches. This CDR3 comprises 15 residues. Germline CDR1 and CDR2: SGHTA and FQGNSA. The CDR3 loop is CASSLSGRAGETQYF. CDR3 DNA sequence: TGTGCCAGCAGCTTAAGCGGGAGGGCCGGGGAGACCCAGTACTTC.

This clone was detected a few times. The chain recombines TRBV5-6 with TRBJ2-3, with 14 bases that match TRBD2. V trimming: 4 bases; J trimming: 5 bases; junction bases outside the gene matches: 6. Germline-derived CDR1 and CDR2 are SGHDT and YYEEEE. The CDR3 extends over 16 amino acids. The CDR3 here is CASSRGTSGRLDTQYF. CDR3 nucleotides: TGTGCCAGCAGCCGGGGGACTAGCGGGAGATTAGATACGCAGTATTTT.

The rearrangement joins TRBV18 to TRBJ2-1; 9 bases line up with TRBD2. This CDR3 contains 15 residues. V gave up 7 bases and J gave up 4 bases; unmatched junction bases: 8. Germline lookup yields CDR1 KGHSH and CDR2 LQKENI. The CDR3 coding sequence is TGTGCCAGCTATATGGTTAGCGGGAGTTACAATGAGCAGTTCTTC. Its translation is CASYMVSGSYNEQFF.

V usage is TRBV18 and J usage is TRBJ2-5; D is tentatively TRBD1 or TRBD2 (5 bases each). The CDR3 is 15 amino acids. Deletions cut 1 base from V and 7 bases from J, with 16 bases between. Germline CDR1 KGHSH, CDR2 LQKENI. The CDR3 DNA follows: TGTGCCAGCTCACCACTCGGGGACCCACTGGGGACCCAGTACTTC. The encoded protein is CASSPLGDPLGTQYF.

The chain couples TRBV25-1 to TRBJ2-3; D remains ambiguous. The V end lost 5 bases, the J end lost 6 bases, and 9 bases lay between the germline ends. Germline CDR1 and CDR2: MGHDK and SYGVNS. The CDR3 covers 12 residues. In nucleotides, the CDR3 is TGTGCCAGCAGTATTTACGGGGATACGCAGTATTTT. Protein: CASSIYGDTQYF.

This rearrangement joins TRBV14 to TRBJ2-7; maybe TRBD2 (6 bases). The germline V and J ends were trimmed by 4 bases and 0 bases, with 13 bases remaining between them. Germline-derived CDR1 and CDR2 are SGHDN and FVKESK. CDR3 length: 15 amino acids. The CDR3 here is CASSPPQGLSYEQYF. The CDR3, as DNA: TGTGCCAGCAGCCCCCCGCAGGGACTCTCCTACGAGCAGTACTTC.

The chain joins TRBV7-9 to TRBJ2-3; D is undetermined. The germline V gene has CDR1 SEHNR and CDR2 FQNEAQ (reference sequence). The CDR3 runs to 16 residues. V lost 5 bases and J 3 bases, leaving 18 bases between the germline ends. The DNA of the CDR3 is TGTGCCAGCAGCCCCCCTACGCGGCCCTTGACAGATACGCAGTATTTT. Translation gives CASSPPTRPLTDTQYF.

This rearrangement joins TRBV6-1 to TRBJ2-2; D is possibly TRBD1 (5 bases). The germline V gene encodes CDR1 MNHNS and CDR2 SASEGT. V lost 5 bases to trimming and J lost 7 bases, with 14 bases between them. The CDR3 runs 14 residues. The CDR3, as DNA: TGTGCCAGCAGTTCCCAGGGCAGGAGCGGGGAGCTGTTTTTT. Amino acids: CASSSQGRSGELFF.

This clone is a singleton in its sample. The chain joins TRBV5-1 to TRBJ2-5, with TRBD1 matching over 11 bases. This CDR3 comprises 14 residues. The germline gives CDR1 SGHRS, CDR2 YFSETQ. Germline trimming cut 4 bases from V and 3 bases from J; bases unmatched to any gene: 2. The CDR3, as DNA: TGCGCCAGCAGCAAGGGACAGGGGGAAGAGACCCAGTACTTC. It is translated as CASSKGQGEETQYF.

The rearrangement joins TRBV7-3 to TRBJ2-1, with 7 bases lining up with TRBD2. The CDR3 runs to 16 residues. The germline V gene has CDR1 SGHTA and CDR2 FQGTGA. J gave up 1 base and V 3 bases, and 6 bases lay outside the gene matches. As DNA, the CDR3 is TGTGCCAGCAGCTTCGGCGGGAGTAGGTCCTACAATGAGCAGTTCTTC. This codes for CASSFGGSRSYNEQFF.

The CDR3 loop reads CASSPSWTSSGNTIYF. The DNA for the CDR3 is TGTGCCAGCTCACCAAGTTGGACTTCATCTGGAAACACCATATATTTT. This chain links TRBV18 with TRBJ1-3, with D unresolved. Trimming left V 2 bases short and J 1 base short, with 12 bases between. Germline V lookup: CDR1 KGHSH, CDR2 LQKENI. The CDR3 consists of 16 residues.

This chain connects TRBV6-9 to TRBJ1-2; 10 positions match TRBD1. This CDR3 has 15 residues. Per the germline V gene, CDR1 is MNHGY and CDR2 is SVAAGI. Germline trimming cut 5 bases from V and 3 bases from J; bases unmatched to any gene: 6. The CDR3 bases are TGTGCCAGCAGTGATGGACAGGGGGGCGACTATGGCTACACCTTC. Translated: CASSDGQGGDYGYTF.

The chain links TRBV18 to TRBJ2-3; 14 nucleotides align to TRBD2. This CDR3 is 18 amino acids long. V was clipped by 0 bases and J by 2 bases; unmatched bases: 4. Germline assignment: CDR1 KGHSH and CDR2 LQKENI. CDR3 DNA sequence: TGTGCCAGCTCACCACCGGGACTAGCGGGAGCCACCACAGATACGCAGTATTTT. This gives the protein CASSPPGLAGATTDTQYF.